This T cell receptor beta chain was captured by sequencing in a study of early T cells in non-severe SARS-CoV-2 infection. The study's findings and limits: Private and CD4 specificities were missed by VDJdb matching, skewed to anti-spike CD8.

TCRdb fed the 5' RACE reads into MiXCR, producing one record per CDR3 protein. The sample shows 65,000 to 95,000 distinct CDR3 sequences, 9.5% to 15% of them seen only once. By frequency in the sample, this clonotype is medium-sized. No antigen is known for it. The CDR3 is made up of 14 amino acids. CDR1 and CDR2 (germline): SEHNR, FQNEAQ (reference sequence). V dropped 5 bases and J dropped 5 bases, with 15 bases sitting between them. The input for sequencing was whole blood, taken at baseline. The chain has TRBV7-9 and TRBJ1-2; D uncertain. The TCR sequence derives from an adult who was a healthcare worker with PCR-confirmed SARS-CoV-2 infection or an uninfected control (not recorded which). The donor label of this sample is uncertain. CDR3 sequence (DNA): TGTGCCAGCAGCACGGACGCCCGGATTTATGGCTACACCTTC. Amino acid sequence: CASSTDARIYGYTF.